A single sample gave rise to the 16 T cell receptor beta chains below, sequenced in a study of cytomegalovirus exposure and HLA in healthy donors (dated by TCRdb to the late 2010s). Library preparation was by the immunoSEQ multiplex PCR assay. For the multiplex PCR, a mixture combining 60 forward primers for TCR Vbeta segments and 13 reverse primers for TCR Jbeta segments was used. TCRdb obtained this table from immuneACCESS and retained in-frame rearrangements with V and J assigned. These tables miss some clones; where compared with another copy, unresolved V genes account for less than half of the shortfall, and the remainder is unexplained. For this sample there are roughly 120,000 clones; over 60% appear just once. The ten biggest clones cover 3.3% of the sample. Sequenced sample: PBMCs. These receptor sequences come from a woman aged 30 to 39 in good health and CMV-seropositive.

This rearrangement joins TRBV4-2 to TRBJ2-7; D not resolved. Trimming removed 0 bases at V and 1 base at J, with 4 bases between. Germline-derived CDR1 and CDR2 are LGHNA and YNFKEQ. The CDR3 has 13 residues. CDR3 nucleotide sequence: TGTGCCAGCAGCCAAGACCAGTCCTACGAGCAGTACTTC. This translates into CASSQDQSYEQYF.

The chain joins TRBV9 to TRBJ2-3, with D perhaps matching TRBD2 (7 bases). V was trimmed by 0 bases and J by 9 bases, leaving 23 bases between them. Germline V lookup: CDR1 SGDLS, CDR2 YYNGEE. The CDR3 is made up of 17 amino acids. The CDR3 spells CASSVGGGGLRGGTQYF. The CDR3 nucleotides read TGTGCCAGCAGCGTAGGAGGGGGGGGTTTGAGGGGAGGCACGCAGTATTTT.

V and J are TRBV5-4 and TRBJ2-1, with TRBD1 identical over 12 bases. J lost 15 bases, V lost 3 bases, and 10 bases had no gene match. Germline values: CDR1 SGHNT, CDR2 YYREEE (reference sequence). This CDR3 region has 14 residues. Here the CDR3 DNA reads TGTGCCAGCAGCTCAGCCGGGACAGGGGGCGCAGGGTTCTTC. Its protein product is CASSSAGTGGAGFF.

The V call is TRBV2, the J call TRBJ1-5; no firm D call. V lost 8 bases to trimming and J lost 0 bases, with 8 bases between them. CDR3 length equals 13 residues. Germline V gene data show CDR1 as SNHLY and CDR2 as FYNNEI. CDR3 in DNA: TGTGCCAGCGGCGGGGATAGCAATCAGCCCCAGCATTTT. Translated, it gives CASGGDSNQPQHF.

V usage is TRBV25-1 and J usage is TRBJ1-6; D remains ambiguous. Germline V gives CDR1 MGHDK, CDR2 SYGVNS. The CDR3 covers 12 residues. The V and J ends lost 9 bases and 10 bases respectively, with 13 bases between them. The CDR3 here is CARRPERSPLHF. The DNA of the CDR3 is TGTGCCAGAAGACCAGAGCGGTCACCCCTCCACTTT. The variable domain in full, completed from reference TRBV25-1 and TRBJ1-6, reads EADIYQTPRYLVIGTGKKITLECSQTMGHDKMYWYQQDPGMELHLIHYSYGVNSTEKGDLSSESTVSRIRTEHFPLTLESARPSHTSQYLCARRPERSPLHFGNGTRLTVT.

The chain combines TRBV5-1 with TRBJ1-3; D unresolved. Germline CDR1 SGHRS, CDR2 YFSETQ. The CDR3 sequence is 14 residues long. Trimming shortened V by 4 bases and J by 0 bases, and 8 bases separated the two germline ends. The CDR3 here is CASSTVPSGNTIYF. Written as DNA, the CDR3 is TGCGCCAGCAGCACAGTCCCCTCTGGAAACACCATATATTTT.

The chain links TRBV7-2 to TRBJ1-1, with no clear D. The CDR3 loop spans 13 amino acids. V lost 5 bases and J lost 7, with 14 bases in between. Germline V gene data show CDR1 as SGHTA and CDR2 as FQGNSA. DNA for the CDR3: TGTGCCAGCAGCCCACGGGTTGTTGGTGAAGCTTTCTTT. This translates into CASSPRVVGEAFF.

The genes are TRBV6-6 and TRBJ1-1; no reliable D call. V was cut by 6 bases and J by 1 base, with 3 bases left in between. The CDR3 has 11 residues. Per the germline V gene, CDR1 is MNHNY and CDR2 is SVGAGI (reference sequence). The CDR3 DNA follows: TGTGCCAGCAGCGGGAACACTGAAGCTTTCTTT. Protein sequence: CASSGNTEAFF.

The J gene is TRBJ2-5, the V gene TRBV15, with 8 positions matching TRBD1. The CDR3 covers 13 residues. J gave up 6 bases and V 5 bases, and 5 bases lay outside the gene matches. The germline gives CDR1 LNHNV, CDR2 YYDKDF (reference sequence). The CDR3 protein is CATSDRGRKTQYF. The CDR3 DNA follows: TGTGCCACCAGCGACAGGGGCCGAAAGACCCAGTACTTC.

The CDR3 spells CASSGGQTEKLFF. The CDR3 DNA reads as TGTGCCAGCAGTGGGGGACAGACTGAAAAACTGTTTTTT. The V and J genes are TRBV6-1 and TRBJ1-4, with 7 bases aligning to TRBD1. V shed 4 bases, J shed 7 bases, and the junction held 3 bases outside the gene matches. Germline V lookup: CDR1 MNHNS, CDR2 SASEGT. This CDR3 is built from 13 residues.

CDR3 in amino acids: CSASMDTQYF. CDR3 nucleotides: TGCAGCGCGAGTATGGATACGCAGTATTTT. The gene calls are TRBV29-1 and TRBJ2-3; D call uncertain. V was trimmed by 7 bases and J by 6 bases, leaving 8 bases between them. This CDR3 comprises 10 residues. Germline CDR1 reads SQVTM; CDR2 reads ANQGSEA.

A few counts support this clone. The CDR3 reads CASSSDTTTTNWSGTEAFF. The CDR3 DNA reads TGTGCCAGCAGTTCAGATACAACAACTACAAATTGGTCTGGCACTGAAGCTTTCTTT. This chain joins TRBV28 and TRBJ1-1; D is unclear. The CDR3 is 19 amino acids. V gave up 4 bases and J gave up 4 bases, with 28 bases separating them. The germline V gene has CDR1 MDHEN and CDR2 SYDVKM.

The chain links TRBV2 to TRBJ2-7; 12 positions agree with TRBD1. The V gene's germline CDR1 is SNHLY and CDR2 FYNNEI. The CDR3 is 14 residues long. With V trimmed by 6 bases and J by 2 bases, 2 bases remained unmatched. In DNA, the CDR3 is TGTGCCAGCAGCTGGGACAGGGGGCCCTACGAGCAGTACTTC. Its translation: CASSWDRGPYEQYF.

Here the CDR3 reads CASSRQENTEAFF. The CDR3 bases are TGTGCCAGCAGCCGACAGGAGAACACTGAAGCTTTCTTT. The genes are TRBV7-6 and TRBJ1-1, with D possibly TRBD1 on 6 matching bases. The CDR3 length is 13 residues. Germline CDR1 is SGHVS and CDR2 is FNYEAQ. Trimming stripped 5 bases from V and 1 base from J, with 8 bases between.

The chain joins TRBV5-4 to TRBJ2-5; 15 nucleotides match TRBD2. This CDR3 has 17 amino acids. From germline, CDR1 is SGHNT and CDR2 YYREEE (reference sequence). J lost 5 bases, V lost 0 bases, and 5 bases had no gene match. CDR3: CASSLGTSGGASETQYF. CDR3 coding DNA: TGTGCCAGCAGCTTGGGGACTAGCGGGGGGGCCTCGGAGACCCAGTACTTC.

The chain joins TRBV4-1 to TRBJ1-1; TRBD1 matches 8 bases. This CDR3 contains 15 residues. With 3 bases clipped from V and 0 bases from J, the junction kept 3 bases outside the gene matches. Looked up from germline, CDR1 is MGHRA and CDR2 is YSYEKL. The CDR3 nucleotides read TGCGCCAGCAGCCAGGGACAGGCCCTGAACACTGAAGCTTTCTTT. Its translation is CASSQGQALNTEAFF.